The TCR beta chain described here comes from a study of blood T cells in healthy people across ages. Total RNA was isolated from each sample in quantities of at least 5 micrograms. Per germline, CDR1 SQVTM and CDR2 ANQGSEA. Between the trimmed V and J ends, which lost 5 bases and 2 bases, there was a span of 10 bases. The CDR3 is 13 amino acids. Study-wide points: While age rose, TCR beta diversity per million T cells dropped in a roughly linear way. Strongly correlated with naive T cell percentage was TCR beta diversity.

This clonotype has a handful of counts. What it binds is not known. A J-beta primer mix and a sample-barcoded 5' primer were used in a second PCR of roughly 7 to 12 cycles. Each cDNA molecule, via a template-switch adaptor with 12 random nucleotides, was tagged. TCRdb reprocessed the 5' RACE reads with MiXCR, giving one entry per CDR3 protein. The sample lists more than 500,000 distinct CDR3 sequences, approximately 26% occurring once. These data are also associated with another study on T cells of mothers and their children.

V is TRBV29-1 and J is TRBJ2-1; possibly TRBD2 for D (6 bases). The sequencing sample was made of blood. This receptor was obtained from a boy between 2 and 10 years old in good health. The CDR3 sequence is CSVRRGTYNEQFF. CDR3 coding DNA: TGCAGCGTTCGACGCGGGACCTACAATGAGCAGTTCTTC.